This paragraph covers one T cell receptor (beta chain) sequence. What it binds is not known. This record belongs to a study of CD4+ T cells in melanoma. Regarding the study as a whole: CD8+ T cell, macrophage and B cell function reportedly correlated with neoantigen-specific CD4+ T cells. Reportedly, melanoma neoantigen-specific CD4+ T cells showed varied differentiation states.

Produced via immunoSEQ multiplex PCR; TCRdb's table is partial and in-frame only. This table has under 10,000 clones, about 78% appearing once. The trim removed 3 bases at V and 4 bases at J, leaving 4 bases unmatched. Per the germline V gene, CDR1 is LGHNA and CDR2 is YNFKEQ. The CDR3 is 15 residues long. Material for sequencing was tumor tissue. This TCR derives from a human donor with melanoma. V is TRBV4-2 and J is TRBJ2-3; TRBD2 matches 10 bases. The CDR3 is CASSQLAGASDTQYF. The CDR3, as DNA: TGTGCCAGCAGCCAGCTAGCGGGGGCGTCAGATACGCAGTATTTT.